This T cell receptor (beta chain) came from a study of human T cells and chemical hapten exposure (dated by TCRdb to the early 2020s). Context from the whole study: Libraries were pooled for sequencing, and variation in per-sample TCR yields was attributed mainly to small differences in library volumes within the pool. In alopecia patients, the study followed how the peripheral blood TCR repertoire changed in vivo over primary and secondary sensitization to diphenylcyclopropenone (DPC), a hapten. Each blood RNA sample was used to sequence both TCR alpha and TCR beta chains.

The sample's time point, from its label and the paper: healthy volunteer bleed at 2 weeks. Total RNA was extracted from unfractionated whole blood collected in Tempus Blood RNA tubes. About five healthy volunteers served as TCR sequencing controls and were bled at day 0, 2 weeks and 6 weeks. Libraries were prepared through RACE. The run used a NextSeq 500. Library preparation attached unique molecular identifiers to individual cDNA molecules for quantitative, reproducible TCR counting. The original methods were these. The median number of TCRs per sample was approximately 96,000, ranging from roughly 20,000 to 690,600. The Decombinator software suite was used to annotate V, J and CDR3 in the TCR reads. Every sample was subsampled to the same number of TCRs (28,000) for the PS versus PT1 abundance plots. Expanded TCRs were defined as absent before sensitization and observed at least eight times at the 2-week time point. The public reads were reprocessed in TCRdb via fastp at Q25 and MiXCR, keeping in-frame beta chains. Rows with one shared CDR3 protein collapse into an entry with the most common genes and DNA. These V and J calls are TCRdb output, not the study's own analysis. The sample contains 85,000 to 95,000 distinct CDR3 sequences, about 10% of them found a single time. Jointly, the top ten make up approximately 2.8% of the sample.

On this clonotype: Its antigen is currently not known. No base qualities exist here, and no much larger clone lies one base off it.

What the authors observed across the whole study: DPC sensitization did not change how many TCRs were above 1 in 1000 frequency, and no evidence was found of alterations in global repertoire structure. Repeated subsampling changed both the strength of the expansion versus patch-test correlation and the threshold at which that correlation became significant.

Input material: whole blood. This receptor was identified in a female donor in good health. Some clones in this sample may be carry-over from other donors' samples.

DNA sequence: TGTGCCAGCAGTTTCACAGTGGGCAATCAGCCCCAGCATTTT. This translates into CASSFTVGNQPQHF. Recombination linked TRBV28 to TRBJ1-5; no D gene can be assigned with confidence. Reading from cysteine to phenylalanine, the CDR3 counts 14 amino acids. Solely the CDR3 DNA is kept, with 42 bases framed from the first base. Between the V and J ends, shortened by 3 bases and 2 bases respectively, the junction contains 8 bases. The CDR1 and CDR2 encoded by the germline V gene are MDHEN and SYDVKM. With the rest looked up from the reference TRBV28 and TRBJ1-5 genes rather than sequenced, the full variable domain is DVKVTQSSRYLVKRTGEKVFLECVQDMDHENMFWYRQDPGLGLRLIYFSYDVKMKEKGDIPEGYSVSREKKERFSLILESASTNQTSMYLCASSFTVGNQPQHFGDGTRLSIL.